A single sample is the source of the 7 T cell receptor beta chains below, sequenced in a study of a mutant IDH1 vaccine in newly diagnosed glioma (dated by TCRdb to the early 2020s). The sample's time point label is to be understood as: week 23, last vaccination. Every vaccine dose consisted of 300 ug of a 20-mer mutant IDH1 peptide in Montanide, administered subcutaneously together with topical imiquimod. Library preparation employed the immunoSEQ multiplex PCR assay. In its TCRdb copy, this immuneACCESS table keeps in-frame sequences only and misses some clones. Where compared with another copy, unresolved V genes explain less than half of these, and the others have no known cause. This sample has tens of thousands of clones in its table, and roughly three quarters of those were observed once. The ten largest clonotypes hold 6.5% to 9.5% of the sample. These receptors' targets are unknown. The sample in question was PBMCs, obtained from a glioma patient whose treatment included an IDH1 peptide vaccine. The source is a woman between 40 and 50 years old with glioma. Some clones in this sample may be carry-over from other donors' samples.

The gene calls are TRBV6-5 and TRBJ2-2; 8 bases fit TRBD1. Germline V gene lookup returns CDR1 MNHEY and CDR2 SVGAGI. The ends lost 1 base at V and 5 bases at J; junction bases unmatched: 6. The CDR3 is made up of 16 amino acids. The DNA of the CDR3 is TGTGCCAGCAGTTACTTAAGGACAGGGCGGACCGGGGAGCTGTTTTTT. Its translation: CASSYLRTGRTGELFF.

The V call is TRBV29-1, the J call TRBJ2-7; TRBD1 is a possible D gene (6 bases). V was cut by 1 base and J by 6 bases, with 7 bases left in between. Germline V CDR1 and CDR2: SQVTM, ANQGSEA. CDR3 length equals 11 residues. The chain's CDR3 is CSVEGGGEQYF. The CDR3 nucleotides are TGCAGCGTTGAAGGAGGGGGCGAGCAGTACTTC.

V and J are TRBV4-1 and TRBJ2-1; TRBD1 aligns across 7 bases. Germline V CDR1 and CDR2: MGHRA, YSYEKL. The length of the CDR3 is 16 residues. Trimming at V came to 0 bases and at J to 3 bases, leaving 5 bases not matched to a gene. The CDR3 loop reads CASSQDSRGFYNEQFF. The CDR3 coding sequence is TGCGCCAGCAGCCAAGATAGCAGGGGGTTCTACAATGAGCAGTTCTTC.

The rearrangement uses TRBV5-4 and TRBJ2-5; maybe TRBD1 (5 bases). The CDR3 has 14 residues. Germline CDR1 SGHNT, CDR2 YYREEE (reference sequence). V shed 0 bases and J shed 1 base, with 7 bases lying between them. CDR3 nucleotides: TGTGCCAGCAGCTTGGGACAGATCCAAGAGACCCAGTACTTC. It encodes CASSLGQIQETQYF. Using reference TRBV5-4 and TRBJ2-5 for the parts outside the CDR3, the full variable domain is ETGVTQSPTHLIKTRGQQVTLRCSSQSGHNTVSWYQQALGQGPQFIFQYYREEENGRGNFPPRFSGLQFPNYSSELNVNALELDDSALYLCASSLGQIQETQYFGPGTRLLVL.

This chain links TRBV27 with TRBJ2-6; possible D gene TRBD2, 6 bases. CDR3 length: 15 residues. CDR1 and CDR2 (germline): MNHEY, SMNVEV (reference sequence). Trimming took off 4 bases at V and 3 bases at J, with 10 bases between the two ends. The CDR3 here is CASSSRGSGANVLTF. DNA of the CDR3: TGTGCCAGCAGTTCTCGGGGGAGTGGGGCCAACGTCCTGACTTTC.

V is TRBV21-1 and J is TRBJ2-5; the table names TRBD2, a call not compared with the DNA. TRBV21-1 is described as a pseudogene. The CDR3 has 16 amino acids. The CDR3 reads CASSKGVAGGQETQYF. In DNA form, the CDR3 reads TGTGCCAGCAGCAAAGGGGTAGCGGGGGGACAAGAGACCCAGTACTTC.

The V and J genes are TRBV9 and TRBJ2-7; D call uncertain. This CDR3 has 14 amino acids. Trimming shortened V by 0 bases and J by 2 bases, and 9 bases separated the two germline ends. Germline CDR1 reads SGDLS; CDR2 reads YYNGEE. The CDR3 loop reads CASSVGKAAYEQYF. In DNA, the CDR3 is TGTGCCAGCAGCGTAGGGAAGGCGGCCTACGAGCAGTACTTC.